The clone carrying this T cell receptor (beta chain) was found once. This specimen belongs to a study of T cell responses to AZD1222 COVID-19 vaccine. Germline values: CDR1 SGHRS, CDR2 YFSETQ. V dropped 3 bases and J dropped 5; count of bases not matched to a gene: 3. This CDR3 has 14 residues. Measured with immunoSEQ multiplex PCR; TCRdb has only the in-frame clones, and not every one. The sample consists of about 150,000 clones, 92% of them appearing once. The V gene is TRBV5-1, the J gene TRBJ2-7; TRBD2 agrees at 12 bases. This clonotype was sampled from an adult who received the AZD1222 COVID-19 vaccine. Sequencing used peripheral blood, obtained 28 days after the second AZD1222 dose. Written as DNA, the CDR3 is TGCGCCAGCAGCTCGACTAGCGGGAGTGACGAGCAGTACTTC. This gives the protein CASSSTSGSDEQYF.